These 22 T cell receptor beta chains share one sample of origin, sequenced in a study of blood T cells in healthy people across ages. A sample-barcoded 5' primer and a J-beta primer mix were used in a second PCR of about 7 to 12 cycles. Each CDR3 protein gets one entry after TCRdb re-called the 5' RACE reads with MiXCR. The sample lists about 640,000 distinct CDR3 sequences; approximately 50% were seen once. The source material was blood. The receptors were gathered from a man aged 55 to 70 in good health.

This chain joins TRBV5-1 and TRBJ2-7; TRBD1 is a possible D gene (5 bases). This CDR3 contains 14 residues. The germline V and J ends were trimmed by 0 bases and 5 bases, with 12 bases remaining between them. Germline V lookup: CDR1 SGHRS, CDR2 YFSETQ. This chain's CDR3 is CASSLVGASDEQYF. For the CDR3, the DNA is TGCGCCAGCAGCTTGGTAGGGGCCTCGGACGAGCAGTACTTC. The whole variable domain, filled in from reference TRBV5-1 and TRBJ2-7, reads KAGVTQTPRYLIKTRGQQVTLSCSPISGHRSVSWYQQTPGQGLQFLFEYFSETQRNKGNFPGRFSGRQFSNSRSEMNVSTLELGDSALYLCASSLVGASDEQYFGPGTRLTVT.

This chain connects TRBV5-1 to TRBJ1-6; the D is unclear. CDR1 and CDR2 (germline): SGHRS, YFSETQ. Trimming took 0 bases from V and 5 from J, leaving 3 bases between them. This CDR3 spans 13 amino acids. The CDR3 nucleotides read TGCGCCAGCAGCTTGGACGATAATTCACCCCTCCACTTT. Translating gives CASSLDDNSPLHF.

As for this clonotype: A read error may produce the germline difference seen at one junction end. V gene TRBV9 combines with J gene TRBJ2-3; D may match TRBD1 or TRBD2 (5 bases each). The CDR3 totals 11 residues. CDR1 and CDR2 (germline): SGDLS, YYNGEE. The CDR3 here is CASSVGDMQYF. As DNA, the CDR3 is TGTGCCAGCAGCGTGGGGGATATGCAGTATTTT. Filled out from reference TRBV9 and TRBJ2-3, the complete variable domain reads DSGVTQTPKHLITATGQRVTLRCSPRSGDLSVYWYQQSLDQGLQFLIQYYNGEERAKGNILERFSAQQFPDLHSELNLSSLELGDSALYFCASSVGDMQYFGPGTRLTVL.

This clonotype was observed many times. The chain joins TRBV20-1 to TRBJ2-7; D call uncertain. Trimming shortened V by 3 bases and J by 5 bases, and 14 bases separated the two germline ends. This CDR3 has 13 amino acids. Germline V CDR1 and CDR2: DFQATT, SNEGSKA (reference sequence). The CDR3 protein is CSARKSGPDEQYF. Here the CDR3 DNA reads TGCAGTGCTAGGAAGTCAGGTCCTGACGAGCAGTACTTC.

The chain recombines TRBV5-4 with TRBJ2-1, with 11 bases lining up with TRBD1. The CDR3 is 15 amino acids. V dropped 2 bases and J dropped 4; count of bases not matched to a gene: 2. In germline, CDR1 is SGHNT, CDR2 YYREEE (reference sequence). CDR3 loop: CASSLGTGGYNEQFF. The DNA of the CDR3 is TGTGCCAGCAGCTTAGGGACAGGGGGTTACAATGAGCAGTTCTTC.

This clonotype appeared a few times. The J gene is TRBJ2-7, the V gene TRBV24-1; possibly TRBD1 or TRBD2 for D (5 bases each). Germline lookup yields CDR1 KGHDR and CDR2 SFDVKD. This CDR3 is 16 amino acids long. The ends were cut back, 2 bases at V and 2 bases at J, with 15 bases in the middle. The CDR3 nucleotides read TGTGCCACCAGTGATTCGGGACCCCGGTTGGCCTACGAGCAGTACTTC. Its protein product is CATSDSGPRLAYEQYF.

The chain uses TRBV5-5 and TRBJ2-1, with D perhaps TRBD2 (6 bases). The CDR3 has 14 amino acids. Trimming took 4 bases from V and 5 from J, leaving 13 bases between them. Germline V gives CDR1 SGHKS, CDR2 YYEKEE (reference sequence). This CDR3 is CASSLIGTHNEQFF. The CDR3 bases are TGTGCCAGCAGCCTGATCGGGACTCACAATGAGCAGTTCTTC.

This chain connects TRBV20-1 to TRBJ2-7; D remains ambiguous. This CDR3 comprises 11 residues. Trimming shortened V by 3 bases and J by 3 bases, and 6 bases separated the two germline ends. Germline CDR1 DFQATT, CDR2 SNEGSKA (reference sequence). The CDR3 nucleotides are TGCAGTGCTAGTAAGGGCTACGAGCAGTACTTC. Protein product: CSASKGYEQYF.

This clonotype showed up just a few times. V is TRBV27 and J is TRBJ2-7; no reliable D call. The V and J ends lost 8 bases and 2 bases respectively, with 10 bases between them. The length of the CDR3 is 12 residues. Germline CDR1 is MNHEY and CDR2 is SMNVEV (reference sequence). Here the CDR3 reads CASALHPYEQYF. Written as DNA, the CDR3 is TGTGCCAGCGCCCTACATCCCTACGAGCAGTACTTC.

This clonotype was recorded once. The chain carries TRBV6-1 and TRBJ2-1, with unresolved D. The germline V gene encodes CDR1 MNHNS and CDR2 SASEGT. The CDR3 is made up of 13 amino acids. The germline V and J ends were trimmed by 2 bases and 8 bases, with 10 bases remaining between them. The CDR3 DNA follows: TGTGCCAGCAGTGAAACGGGCATTTATGAGCAGTTCTTC. Protein sequence: CASSETGIYEQFF.

The chain carries TRBV29-1 and TRBJ1-4; maybe TRBD1 (6 bases). Between the trimmed V and J ends, which lost 7 bases and 5 bases, there was a span of 14 bases. From germline, CDR1 is SQVTM and CDR2 ANQGSEA. The length of the CDR3 is 13 residues. CDR3: CSAGKGGNEKLFF. DNA of the CDR3: TGCAGCGCTGGGAAGGGGGGGAATGAAAAACTGTTTTTT.

This clonotype was counted only a few times. The chain couples TRBV5-8 to TRBJ1-5; D is undetermined. V dropped 4 bases and J dropped 11 bases, with 10 bases sitting between them. Germline V lookup: CDR1 SGHTS, CDR2 YDEGEE. This CDR3 spans 11 amino acids. The CDR3 spells CASSAAISQHF. The CDR3 DNA sequence: TGTGCCAGCAGCGCGGCGATATCCCAGCATTTT.

The rearrangement links TRBV27 to TRBJ2-5; 7 nucleotides line up with TRBD1. The germline CDR1 and CDR2 sequences are MNHEY and SMNVEV (reference sequence). The junction had 3 bases not matched to a gene; V was cut back by 4 bases and J by 4 bases. The CDR3 contains 13 residues. For the CDR3, the DNA is TGTGCCAGCAGTTGGAACAGGGGAGAGACCCAGTACTTC. It encodes CASSWNRGETQYF.

The chain recombines TRBV15 with TRBJ2-7; D unresolved. CDR3 size: 13 residues. Germline CDR1 and CDR2: LNHNV and YYDKDF (reference sequence). V dropped 0 bases and J dropped 4 bases, with 7 bases sitting between them. CDR3 sequence reads: CATSRDQVYEQYF. CDR3 nucleotides: TGTGCCACCAGCAGAGACCAGGTATACGAGCAGTACTTC.

The J gene is TRBJ2-1, the V gene TRBV20-1; D not resolved. Germline V gives CDR1 DFQATT, CDR2 SNEGSKA (reference sequence). The CDR3 is 14 amino acids. Between the trimmed V and J ends, which lost 3 bases and 0 bases, there was a span of 9 bases. The CDR3 DNA reads TGCAGTGCTAGGTTGCGGAGCTCCTACAATGAGCAGTTCTTC. It codes for CSARLRSSYNEQFF.

This clonotype was seen only a few times. It may be a read error: a sequence one base away is much more abundant. This chain links TRBV5-1 with TRBJ2-1, with 9 bases matching TRBD2. Gene TRBJ2-7 matches the end of the DNA better, so the J call may be wrong. Germline V gives CDR1 SGHRS, CDR2 YFSETQ. This CDR3 has 16 amino acids. CDR3 DNA: TGCGCCAGCAGCTTGGTTAGCGGGAGCTCCTACAATGAGCAGTACTTC. Its translation is CASSLVSGSSYNEQYF.

The genes are TRBV5-1 and TRBJ2-7, with D possibly matching TRBD2 (5 bases). The V gene's germline CDR1 is SGHRS and CDR2 YFSETQ. V lost 0 bases to trimming and J lost 7 bases, with 20 bases between them. The CDR3 covers 16 residues. CDR3 loop: CASSLEGGLVPEEQYF. CDR3 in DNA: TGCGCCAGCAGCTTGGAAGGCGGGTTAGTCCCGGAGGAGCAGTACTTC.

This clonotype was counted at least ten times. This sequence joins TRBV7-9 and TRBJ2-5, with D perhaps TRBD1 or TRBD2 (5 bases each). Trimming cost V 5 bases and J 5 bases, with 18 bases left between them. CDR1 and CDR2 from the germline V gene are SEHNR and FQNEAQ (reference sequence). The CDR3 totals 15 residues. The CDR3 loop is CASSHTGRDVETQYF. DNA of the CDR3: TGTGCCAGCAGCCACACGGGACGGGACGTGGAGACCCAGTACTTC.

This sequence joins TRBV11-3 and TRBJ2-3; D remains unclear. Trimming took 2 bases from V and 2 from J, leaving 8 bases between them. In germline, CDR1 is SGHNT, CDR2 YENEEA. There are 14 residues in the CDR3. CDR3 nucleotides: TGTGCCAGCAGCTTATTCGGCTACACAGATACGCAGTATTTT. Translated, it gives CASSLFGYTDTQYF. Full variable domain (remainder filled in from reference TRBV11-3 and TRBJ2-3): EAGVVQSPRYKIIEKKQPVAFWCNPISGHNTLYWYLQNLGQGPELLIRYENEEAVDDSQLPKDRFSAERLKGVDSTLKIQPAELGDSAVYLCASSLFGYTDTQYFGPGTRLTVL.

This clonotype was picked up one time. V is TRBV5-5 and J is TRBJ2-7; no firm D call. This CDR3 is built from 12 residues. Deletions cut 4 bases from V and 6 bases from J, with 11 bases between. In germline, CDR1 is SGHKS, CDR2 YYEKEE (reference sequence). The CDR3 DNA reads TGTGCCAGCAGCCCCTGGCGAGGCGAGCAGTACTTC. It specifies CASSPWRGEQYF. Looking up the rest from reference TRBV5-5 and TRBJ2-7 gives the full variable domain: DAGVTQSPTHLIKTRGQQVTLRCSPISGHKSVSWYQQVLGQGPQFIFQYYEKEERGRGNFPDRFSARQFPNYSSELNVNALLLGDSALYLCASSPWRGEQYFGPGTRLTVT.

This clonotype was detected only a few times. This sequence joins TRBV20-1 and TRBJ2-4, with D possibly TRBD1 on 6 matching bases. The J call may be mistaken, given a closer DNA end match to TRBJ2-7. The germline V gene has CDR1 DFQATT and CDR2 SNEGSKA (reference sequence). This CDR3 comprises 15 residues. The CDR3 nucleotides read TGCAGTGCTAGAGATGCGGACAGTCTAGCTCCCGAGCAGTACTTC. As protein: CSARDADSLAPEQYF.

J is TRBJ2-5 and V is TRBV5-5; 8 bases match TRBD1. The CDR3 extends over 15 amino acids. With 5 bases clipped from V and 4 bases from J, the junction kept 10 bases outside the gene matches. Per germline, CDR1 SGHKS and CDR2 YYEKEE (reference sequence). CDR3 bases: TGTGCCAGCAGTCCCGACAGGGGCGGGTTAGAGACCCAGTACTTC. This encodes CASSPDRGGLETQYF.